Sequencing of this T cell receptor (beta chain) was carried out in a study of blood T cells in healthy people across ages. Study observations and caveats: Expanded clonotype changes were possibly confounded by unknown donor CMV status. Higher naive T cell percentage went strongly together with higher TCR beta diversity.

Remarks on this clonotype: Its antigen is currently unknown.

The CDR3 is 13 amino acids. Germline V gene data show CDR1 as LNHDA and CDR2 as SQIVND (reference sequence). Trimming stripped 3 bases from V and 5 bases from J, with 10 bases between. A second roughly 6 to 11 cycle PCR used barcoded and J-beta primers. All cDNA molecules were each tagged by a template-switch adaptor with 12 random nucleotides. CDR3-containing paired-end reads numbered at least 2.5 million in each sample. TCRdb recomputed calls from the 5' RACE reads with MiXCR, one row per CDR3 protein. The profile shows roughly 1,000,000 distinct CDR3 sequences, 20% to 25% of them singletons. The same specimen was also included in a second study, on T cells of mothers and their children.

Input material: blood. This TCR was recovered from a girl aged 2 to 10 in good health. The chain carries TRBV19 and TRBJ2-5, with D uncertain. CDR3 nucleotides: TGTGCCAGTAGTATGGAACACGGGGAGACCCAGTACTTC. Its translation is CASSMEHGETQYF.